The entry below gives a single T cell receptor (beta chain) sequence along with its context. The data derive from a study of monozygotic twins with inflammatory bowel disease. The length of the CDR3 is 13 residues. From germline, CDR1 is MNHEY and CDR2 SVGEGT. Each CDR3 protein gets one entry in TCRdb, which reprocessed the 5' RACE reads and gives no DNA. This table lists around 400,000 distinct CDR3 sequences. Sequencing was done on a sample of blood. The chain links TRBV6-2 or TRBV6-3 to TRBJ2-1. This receptor was taken from a human donor with ulcerative colitis or Crohn's disease, or a healthy co-twin of an affected twin (not recorded which). Here the CDR3 reads CASSGRRHNEQFF.